Listed below are T cell receptor beta chains from one sample, sequenced in a study of blood T cell repertoires in COVID-19. Data came from immunoSEQ multiplex PCR; TCRdb stores just in-frame clones and leaves some out. The sample has approximately 430,000 clones, roughly 88% seen once. Input material: peripheral blood. All receptors derive from a woman in her 30s with active or convalescent COVID-19. Each CDR3 is given with its conserved first and last residue. The order of the fields is J gene, D gene, V gene, clone size, CDR3 protein, CDR3 DNA. D genes are given only for firm matches. Clone size is not always given. Where it is, it says once, few, many or a class for expanded clones.

TRBJ1-6 | TRBD1 | TRBV6-5 | NA | CASSPGQLSSPLHF | TGTGCCAGCAGCCCGGGACAGCTAAGTTCACCCCTCCACTTT
TRBJ2-7 | NA | TRBV6-2/TRBV6-3 | few | CASSYSRGGEQYF | TGTGCCAGCAGTTACTCGAGAGGCGGCGAGCAGTACTTC
TRBJ1-2 | TRBD1 | TRBV7-8 | NA | CASSLGTANYGYTF | TGTGCCAGCAGCTTGGGGACAGCTAACTATGGCTACACCTTC
TRBJ1-2 | NA | TRBV30 | NA | CAWSVQGSGGYTF | TGTGCCTGGAGTGTGCAGGGTTCTGGTGGCTACACCTTC
TRBJ1-6 | TRBD1 | TRBV5-1 | NA | CASRTGTGGSPLHF | TGCGCCAGCAGAACCGGGACAGGGGGGTCACCCCTCCACTTT
TRBJ2-1 | TRBD2 | TRBV5-1 | NA | CASSYIGTSGGSDEQFF | TGCGCCAGCAGCTATATAGGGACTAGCGGGGGTAGTGATGAGCAGTTCTTC
TRBJ2-5 | NA | TRBV5-4 | NA | CASSLAELATSQETQYF | TGTGCCAGCAGCTTGGCCGAATTAGCGACATCCCAAGAGACCCAGTACTTC
TRBJ1-1 | NA | TRBV9 | NA | CASSVVGGNTEAFF | TGTGCCAGCAGCGTAGTCGGGGGTAACACTGAAGCTTTCTTT
TRBJ2-2 | NA | TRBV3-1/TRBV3-2 | NA | CASSLTSYNTGELFF | TGTGCCAGCAGCCTCACTAGCTACAACACCGGGGAGCTGTTTTTT
TRBJ1-1 | TRBD1 | TRBV12-5 | few | CASGPPGTGIHMNTEAFF | TGTGCTAGTGGCCCACCGGGGACAGGGATTCACATGAACACTGAAGCTTTCTTT
TRBJ2-3 | NA | TRBV9 | NA | CASSVASLATDTQYF | TGTGCCAGCAGCGTAGCTTCTCTAGCAACAGATACGCAGTATTTT
TRBJ2-7 | NA | TRBV27 | once | CASKLSGPYEQYF | TGTGCCAGCAAGTTGAGCGGGCCCTACGAGCAGTACTTC
TRBJ2-2 | TRBD1 | TRBV4-1 | NA | CASCQQGPNTGELFF | TGCGCCAGCTGCCAACAGGGGCCGAACACCGGGGAGCTGTTTTTT
TRBJ2-7 | NA | TRBV11-1 | NA | CASSLGLTYEQYF | TGTGCCAGCAGCTTAGGCCTAACCTACGAGCAGTACTTC
TRBJ2-7 | TRBD2 | TRBV4-2 | NA | CASSQTGGLGYEQYF | TGTGCCAGCAGCCAAACGGGGGGGCTGGGATACGAGCAGTACTTC
TRBJ2-3 | NA | TRBV4-2 | NA | CASSQEFGSTDTQYF | TGTGCCAGCAGCCAAGAGTTTGGCTCCACAGATACGCAGTATTTT
TRBJ2-7 | NA | TRBV6-2/TRBV6-3 | NA | CASSSPGHHYEQYF | TGTGCCAGCAGTTCCCCGGGACACCACTACGAGCAGTACTTC
TRBJ1-2 | TRBD1 | TRBV30 | NA | CAWSRGKIGTESYGYTF | TGTGCCTGGAGTCGGGGTAAAATCGGGACAGAGTCCTATGGCTACACCTTC
TRBJ1-1 | NA | TRBV19 | NA | CASSIGRVSVGTEAFF | TGTGCCAGTAGTATTGGGAGGGTATCCGTGGGCACTGAAGCTTTCTTT
TRBJ1-5 | NA | TRBV4-1 | NA | CASSQDHAELGNQPQHF | TGCGCCAGCAGCCAAGATCATGCGGAACTGGGCAATCAGCCCCAGCATTTT
TRBJ2-7 | NA | TRBV15 | NA | CATSRVAGEQYF | TGTGCCACCAGCAGAGTTGCGGGCGAGCAGTACTTC
TRBJ2-7 | NA | TRBV7-2 | NA | CASSLSDRASYEQYF | TGTGCCAGCAGCTTATCGGACAGAGCCTCCTACGAGCAGTACTTC
TRBJ1-5 | NA | TRBV6-5 | NA | CASSRGDQPQHF | TGTGCCAGCAGTCGGGGAGATCAGCCCCAGCATTTT
TRBJ1-5 | NA | TRBV4-1 | NA | CASSQDRPGFEPQHF | TGCGCCAGCAGCCAAGATAGGCCAGGGTTTGAGCCCCAGCATTTT
TRBJ2-5 | NA | TRBV6-6 | NA | CASSRGDRQETQYF | TGTGCCAGCAGCCGGGGGGACAGGCAAGAGACCCAGTACTTC
TRBJ2-7 | NA | TRBV19 | NA | CASSIFGGPENEQYF | TGTGCCAGTAGTATTTTCGGAGGCCCGGAGAACGAGCAGTACTTC
TRBJ2-2 | NA | TRBV21-1 | few | CASSKSPSGRVSRELFF | TGTGCCAGCAGCAAAAGTCCTAGCGGGAGGGTAAGCCGGGAGCTGTTTTTT
TRBJ2-7 | TRBD2 | TRBV29-1 | NA | CSVQLAEQSYEQYF | TGCAGCGTGCAACTAGCGGAGCAATCCTACGAGCAGTACTTC
TRBJ2-5 | NA | TRBV18 | NA | CASSREIARETQYF | TGTGCCAGCTCTCGGGAAATAGCGCGTGAGACCCAGTACTTC